This T cell receptor beta chain emerged from a study of blood T cell repertoires in COVID-19. About the study: The samples span acute and convalescent COVID-19 from the United States, Italy and Spain.

Measured with immunoSEQ multiplex PCR; TCRdb has only the in-frame clones, and not every one. The sample yields 110,000 to 150,000 clones, about 89% seen once. Germline V CDR1 and CDR2: SEHNR, FQNEAQ (reference sequence). Germline trimming cut 4 bases from V and 7 bases from J; bases unmatched to any gene: 7. The CDR3 is 14 residues long. The source material was peripheral blood. V and J are TRBV7-9 and TRBJ2-7, with 10 bases lining up with TRBD1. The TCR originated in a man aged 55 to 70 with active or convalescent COVID-19. The chain's CDR3 is CASSSGTGVLEQYF. The CDR3 nucleotides are TGTGCCAGCAGCTCCGGGACAGGGGTCCTGGAGCAGTACTTC. Full variable domain (outside the CDR3, taken from reference TRBV7-9 and TRBJ2-7): DTGVSQNPRHKITKRGQNVTFRCDPISEHNRLYWYRQTLGQGPEFLTYFQNEAQLEKSRLLSDRFSAERPKGSFSTLEIQRTEQGDSAMYLCASSSGTGVLEQYFGPGTRLTVT.